Given below is one T cell receptor (beta chain) in context. These data are taken from a study of blood T cell repertoires in COVID-19. Using immunoSEQ multiplex PCR, the repertoire was profiled, and TCRdb retains in-frame clones only, with some absent. The sample has 300,000 to 400,000 clones; roughly 89% are singletons. There are 14 residues in the CDR3. Germline V gene sequence: CDR1 GTSNPN, CDR2 SVGIG (reference sequence). Clinical histories supplied by participants themselves formed the basis of cohort assignment. The chain recombines TRBV30 with TRBJ2-1; D remains ambiguous. Source material: PBMCs or T cells enriched from blood (not recorded which). The receptor was isolated from a man aged 55 to 70 who had recovered from COVID-19. The CDR3 DNA follows: TGTGCACTGGCCCCCCCGAACAGTTACAATGAGCAGTTCTTC. This translates into CALAPPNSYNEQFF.